This TCR beta chain comes out of a study of control samples from healthy donors and cancer patients. V lost 4 bases and J lost 1; bases outside the gene matches: 6. The CDR3 is 16 residues long. CDR1 and CDR2 from the germline V gene are KGHSH and LQKENI. Repertoires were generated with immunoSEQ multiplex PCR, while TCRdb's copy carries only in-frame clones and drops some. Among 90,000 to 100,000 clones, 65% to 85% were seen once, and the ten largest hold over 30%. The chain links TRBV18 to TRBJ2-7, with TRBD2 matching over 11 bases. The TCR was taken from a man in his sixties or seventies with lung cancer. The sequencing sample was made of PBMCs. The CDR3, as DNA: TGTGCCAGCTCACAAAGTTCTAGCGGGGGGTCCTACGAGCAGTACTTC. Residues: CASSQSSSGGSYEQYF.